The sample holds a few counts of the clone carrying this T cell receptor beta chain. The CDR3 covers 18 residues. In germline, CDR1 is MNHEY, CDR2 SMNVEV (reference sequence). Unmatched junction bases numbered 10, after V lost 4 bases and J lost 0 bases. As handled by the study authors: Using reference gene primer amplification, nucleated cell counts were estimated. Sequenced by immunoSEQ multiplex PCR; TCRdb stores in-frame clones only, minus some. V and J calls and clone size are as listed in that table; D and trimming were resolved from the DNA. In the table there are around 200,000 clones, 80% to 90% of which are singletons. In the 2 weeks before study entry, exposed participants met a COVID-19 case, which was PCR-confirmed or clinician-diagnosed. The data were obtained in a study of blood T cell repertoires in COVID-19. About the study: Acute and convalescent COVID-19 samples came from the United States, Italy and Spain.

The sequence came from a woman aged 25 to 39 who had been exposed to COVID-19. The sample consisted of PBMCs or T cells enriched from blood (not recorded which). The chain couples TRBV27 to TRBJ2-7, with 12 bases matching TRBD2. The CDR3 loop is CASSSPTSGGPSSYEQYF. DNA of the CDR3: TGTGCCAGCAGTTCACCGACTAGCGGGGGTCCAAGCTCCTACGAGCAGTACTTC.